This entry lists 2 T cell receptor beta chains sequenced from one sample in a study of tumor-infiltrating lymphocytes in primary liver carcinoma. Starting material for RNA and DNA co-extraction consisted of about 20-30 mg of unsorted bulk tissue. TCR beta cDNA was made from 400 to 500 ng total RNA with a constant-region primer. It was through three nested multiplex PCR rounds of slightly modified ARM-PCR that TCR beta libraries arose. TRBV1-TRBV30 forward primers paired with a C-beta reverse primer drove the first two PCR rounds, about 10 cycles each. TCRdb redid the calling of the multiplex PCR reads with MiXCR, one entry per CDR3 protein. The sample includes roughly 120,000 distinct CDR3 sequences, 50% to 70% of them seen just once. Sequencing was carried out using liver tumor tissue from sampling region 1. As for subset: tumor region T1, superior pole. The receptor source for this set is a woman aged 60-75 years with primary liver carcinoma and hepatitis B virus infection.

The CDR3 DNA sequence: TGTGCCAGCAGCTTAGGTTCCGGGACAGGGGGCGCATTTGACTACACCTTC. It specifies CASSLGSGTGGAFDYTF. V usage is TRBV11-2 and J usage is TRBJ1-2; 12 bases are a match to TRBD1. The CDR3 contains 17 residues. V dropped 1 base and J dropped 10; count of bases not matched to a gene: 13. Per germline, CDR1 SGHAT and CDR2 FQNNGV.

About this clonotype itself: As the CDR3 is not closed by the conserved phenylalanine or tryptophan, this likely results from a read error. The chain recombines TRBV29-1 with TRBJ1-1, with a possible D match to TRBD1 (6 bases). The CDR3 is 13 amino acids. V gave up 7 bases and J gave up 0 bases, with 12 bases separating them. Germline V gives CDR1 SQVTM, CDR2 ANQGSEA. The CDR3 here is CSARGHMNTEAFL. Here the CDR3 DNA reads TGCAGCGCTAGGGGACATATGAACACTGAAGCTTTCTTA.